This is a list of T cell receptor beta chains from one sample in a study of cytomegalovirus exposure and HLA in healthy donors. TCRdb's table, derived via immunoSEQ multiplex PCR, lists solely in-frame clones and lacks some. The sample shows 60,000 to 80,000 clones, around four fifths of them seen only once. Material for sequencing was PBMCs. Receptors were obtained from a man aged 25 to 45 in good health and CMV-seronegative. The CDR3 runs from the conserved cysteine through the conserved F or W. Each record gives: clone size, D gene, J gene, V gene, CDR3 protein, CDR3 DNA. A D gene is named only where the DNA matches it firmly. The size field is filled for only some rows; it gives once, few, many or a size class.

abundance: once; d_gene: -; j_gene: TRBJ1-1; v_gene: TRBV9; CDR3aa: CASSPDGGAQTEAFF; CDR3nt: TGTGCCAGCAGCCCGGATGGGGGGGCGCAAACTGAAGCTTTCTTT
abundance: -; d_gene: TRBD2; j_gene: TRBJ2-5; v_gene: TRBV7-7; CDR3aa: CASSLVASGIETQYF; CDR3nt: TGTGCCAGCAGCTTAGTAGCTAGCGGGATTGAGACCCAGTACTTC
abundance: -; d_gene: TRBD1; j_gene: TRBJ2-7; v_gene: TRBV7-2; CDR3aa: CASSSAFKFRDSYEQYF; CDR3nt: TGTGCCAGCAGCTCGGCCTTTAAATTCCGGGACAGCTACGAGCAGTACTTC
abundance: -; d_gene: -; j_gene: TRBJ2-1; v_gene: TRBV5-4; CDR3aa: CASSLKAGASEQFF; CDR3nt: TGTGCCAGCAGCTTGAAGGCAGGGGCCAGTGAGCAGTTCTTC
abundance: -; d_gene: TRBD2; j_gene: TRBJ2-1; v_gene: TRBV6-5; CDR3aa: CASSDYVGGPNEQFF; CDR3nt: TGTGCCAGCAGTGACTACGTGGGAGGGCCCAATGAGCAGTTCTTC
abundance: -; d_gene: TRBD2; j_gene: TRBJ2-2; v_gene: TRBV5-4; CDR3aa: CASSFDSGGNTGELFF; CDR3nt: TGTGCCAGCAGCTTTGACAGCGGGGGGAACACCGGGGAGCTGTTTTTT
abundance: -; d_gene: -; j_gene: TRBJ2-7; v_gene: TRBV9; CDR3aa: CASSVSFGLEQYF; CDR3nt: TGTGCCAGCAGCGTATCTTTCGGTTTGGAGCAGTACTTC
abundance: -; d_gene: -; j_gene: TRBJ2-7; v_gene: TRBV11-1; CDR3aa: CASSLATDYEQYF; CDR3nt: TGTGCCAGCAGCTTAGCGACAGACTACGAGCAGTACTTC
abundance: few; d_gene: TRBD1; j_gene: TRBJ1-2; v_gene: TRBV11-1; CDR3aa: CASSPQGGYGYTF; CDR3nt: TGTGCCAGCAGCCCTCAGGGGGGCTATGGCTACACCTTC
abundance: once; d_gene: TRBD1; j_gene: TRBJ2-7; v_gene: TRBV5-4; CDR3aa: CASSLAATGGTGEQYF; CDR3nt: TGTGCCAGCAGCTTGGCAGCGACAGGGGGCACCGGCGAGCAGTACTTC
abundance: -; d_gene: TRBD1; j_gene: TRBJ1-1; v_gene: TRBV7-9; CDR3aa: CASSLALSSTGRGTEAFF; CDR3nt: TGTGCCAGCAGCTTAGCCCTTTCTTCGACAGGGAGAGGCACTGAAGCTTTCTTT
abundance: once; d_gene: TRBD2; j_gene: TRBJ2-3; v_gene: TRBV23-1; CDR3aa: CASSQFPSGSWRDTQYF; CDR3nt: TGCGCCAGCAGTCAATTTCCTAGCGGGAGCTGGAGAGATACGCAGTATTTT
abundance: few; d_gene: TRBD2; j_gene: TRBJ2-5; v_gene: TRBV14; CDR3aa: CASSRIDPGGEMGETQYF; CDR3nt: TGTGCCAGCAGCCGTATTGACCCGGGAGGGGAGATGGGAGAGACCCAGTACTTC